This T cell receptor (beta chain) was identified in a study of CD4 and CD8 cells across lung adenocarcinoma regions. The sample holds a few counts of this clonotype. Germline V lookup: CDR1 SGHDN, CDR2 FVKESK. This CDR3 has 16 residues. MiXCR was run by TCRdb on the PCR reads, yielding one entry per CDR3 protein. This sample carries some 3,400 distinct CDR3 sequences, roughly 60% of them seen once, and the ten largest clones take about 17%. The patients had localized lung adenocarcinoma, a non-small cell subtype. The source of this sequence is a female donor with lung adenocarcinoma. The CD4 and CD8 labels of this study may be unreliable. Sequencing was carried out using CD8+ T cells from the margin of a lung tumor. The chain links TRBV14 to TRBJ2-1; TRBD1 matches 10 bases. The J call may be incorrect, as the DNA end agrees better with TRBJ2-5. CDR3 loop: CASSHGGDRGGETQYF. CDR3 coding DNA: TGTGCCAGCAGCCATGGGGGGGACAGGGGAGGGGAGACCCAGTACTTC.